The 20 T cell receptor beta chains given below trace back to one sample, sequenced in a study of OX40 agonist ivuxolimab in advanced cancers. Sequencing was performed with immunoSEQ multiplex PCR; in TCRdb, only in-frame clones are kept and a portion is missing. The sample yields 51,000 or so clones, 70% to 90% seen once. The specimen was CD4+ or CD8+ T cells sorted from blood, collected in a trial of the OX40 agonist ivuxolimab. The source of these receptors is an adult with an advanced solid tumor such as melanoma, head and neck, liver or kidney cancer.

This chain connects TRBV5-5 to TRBJ1-5; 9 bases fit TRBD1. The trim removed 4 bases at V and 6 bases at J, leaving 11 bases unmatched. CDR1 is SGHKS, CDR2 YYEKEE, per germline (reference sequence). The CDR3 runs to 16 residues. In nucleotides, the CDR3 is TGTGCCAGCAGCCTTGAGACAGGGGGGTACGGTCAGCCCCAGCATTTT. It codes for CASSLETGGYGQPQHF.

This clone was recorded once. The rearrangement links TRBV6-1 to TRBJ1-3, with D possibly TRBD1 on 6 matching bases. In germline, CDR1 is MNHNS, CDR2 SASEGT. Trimming took off 8 bases at V and 3 bases at J, with 14 bases between the two ends. The CDR3 has 14 amino acids. DNA of the CDR3: TGTGCCAGCCTAAACAGGGATATTGGAAACACCATATATTTT. As protein: CASLNRDIGNTIYF.

The chain has TRBV19 and TRBJ1-1, with 8 nucleotides matching TRBD1. The CDR3 spans 20 residues. Germline V gene data show CDR1 as LNHDA and CDR2 as SQIVND (reference sequence). V dropped 7 bases and J dropped 0; count of bases not matched to a gene: 22. CDR3 loop: CASTVVRSGTGVLMNTEAFF. CDR3 nucleotide sequence: TGTGCCAGTACGGTCGTGAGATCCGGGACAGGAGTCCTCATGAACACTGAAGCTTTCTTT.

The chain has TRBV11-2 and TRBJ1-6, with D perhaps matching TRBD1 (6 bases). From germline, CDR1 is SGHAT and CDR2 FQNNGV. There are 15 residues in the CDR3. V gave up 5 bases and J gave up 7 bases, with 15 bases separating them. CDR3 sequence: CASSPGQNLNSPLHF. The CDR3 nucleotides read TGTGCCAGCAGCCCAGGACAGAATTTAAATTCACCCCTCCACTTT.

This chain uses TRBV6-5 with TRBJ2-5, with D possibly being TRBD2 (5 bases). The CDR3 sequence is 15 residues long. Trimming took off 0 bases at V and 2 bases at J, with 10 bases between the two ends. CDR1 is MNHEY, CDR2 SVGAGI, per germline. Written as DNA, the CDR3 is TGTGCCAGCAGTTACTCGATAACGGGGCAAGAGACCCAGTACTTC. The encoded protein is CASSYSITGQETQYF.

The genes are TRBV5-1 and TRBJ2-7, with D perhaps matching TRBD2 (5 bases). CDR1 and CDR2 (germline): SGHRS, YFSETQ. This CDR3 has 14 residues. V dropped 4 bases and J dropped 6 bases, with 17 bases sitting between them. Here the CDR3 DNA reads TGCGCCAGCAGCCACGTCGGGGAGATGAGCGAGCAGTACTTC. Encoded protein: CASSHVGEMSEQYF. The whole variable domain, filled in from reference TRBV5-1 and TRBJ2-7, reads KAGVTQTPRYLIKTRGQQVTLSCSPISGHRSVSWYQQTPGQGLQFLFEYFSETQRNKGNFPGRFSGRQFSNSRSEMNVSTLELGDSALYLCASSHVGEMSEQYFGPGTRLTVT.

This clone qualifies as large (0.1 to 1%). The chain uses TRBV10-3 and TRBJ1-2, with 9 bases matching TRBD1. The ends lost 7 bases at V and 3 bases at J; junction bases unmatched: 6. Per germline, CDR1 ENHRY and CDR2 SYGVKD. The CDR3 totals 14 residues. CDR3 residues: CAIIGTGKDYGYTF. Here the CDR3 DNA reads TGTGCCATCATTGGGACAGGGAAAGACTATGGCTACACCTTC.

The gene calls are TRBV14 and TRBJ1-1, with 7 bases that match TRBD1. CDR1 is SGHDN and CDR2 is FVKESK in the germline V gene. The junction had 3 bases not matched to a gene; V was cut back by 2 bases and J by 0 bases. The CDR3 length is 15 residues. For the CDR3, the DNA is TGTGCCAGCAGCCAATTACAGGGGTTGAACACTGAAGCTTTCTTT. This codes for CASSQLQGLNTEAFF.

The gene calls are TRBV25-1 and TRBJ1-2; D is unclear. CDR1 is MGHDK, CDR2 SYGVNS, per germline. This CDR3 region has 12 residues. Trimming pared 3 bases from V and 8 bases from J, leaving 10 bases between. CDR3 DNA: TGTGCCAGCAGTGATTTTCTAAGAGGCTACACCTTC. It is translated as CASSDFLRGYTF.

This clone was recorded only once. V usage is TRBV5-4 and J usage is TRBJ1-1; D not certain. The CDR3 sequence is 15 residues long. Looked up from germline, CDR1 is SGHNT and CDR2 is YYREEE (reference sequence). V lost 3 bases, J lost 3 bases, and 15 bases lay in between. Here the CDR3 reads CASSSPEGLYTEAFF. Written as DNA, the CDR3 is TGTGCCAGCAGCTCTCCAGAGGGCCTCTACACTGAAGCTTTCTTT.

The chain has TRBV4-2 and TRBJ2-6, with unresolved D. CDR1 and CDR2 (germline): LGHNA, YNFKEQ. V was pared by 4 bases and J by 0 bases, with 7 bases between. This CDR3 spans 15 amino acids. The CDR3 DNA sequence: TGTGCCAGCAGCCTTGTGACCTCTGGGGCCAACGTCCTGACTTTC. Translated, it gives CASSLVTSGANVLTF.

This chain joins TRBV6-4 and TRBJ2-2; D is uncertain. This CDR3 comprises 13 residues. Germline CDR1 is MRHNA and CDR2 is SNTAGT. Trimming shortened V by 2 bases and J by 3 bases, and 4 bases separated the two germline ends. CDR3 DNA: TGTGCCAGCAGTGACGACTACACCGGGGAGCTGTTTTTT. The encoded protein is CASSDDYTGELFF.

V usage is TRBV27 and J usage is TRBJ2-7; a possible D gene is TRBD1 (6 bases). V was pared by 8 bases and J by 3 bases, with 14 bases between. The CDR3 consists of 13 residues. From germline, CDR1 is MNHEY and CDR2 SMNVEV (reference sequence). CDR3 DNA sequence: TGTGCCAGCGGTCCAGGGGAAGGCTACGAGCAGTACTTC. Translating it yields CASGPGEGYEQYF.

The chain recombines TRBV30 with TRBJ2-7, with 8 bases aligning to TRBD2. Germline CDR1 is GTSNPN and CDR2 is SVGIG (reference sequence). Trimming took 0 bases from V and 4 from J; bases not matched to a gene: 11. This CDR3 is 16 amino acids long. The DNA of the CDR3 is TGTGCCTGGAGTGTACCCGGGGGGGGGCGAATGTACGAGCAGTACTTC. Translation gives CAWSVPGGGRMYEQYF.

The J gene is TRBJ2-6, the V gene TRBV30; D is uncertain. This CDR3 has 14 amino acids. Trimming took off 2 bases at V and 0 bases at J, with 5 bases between the two ends. CDR1 and CDR2 from the germline V gene are GTSNPN and SVGIG (reference sequence). For the CDR3, the DNA is TGTGCCTGGAGTCTAGGCTCTGGGGCCAACGTCCTGACTTTC. Translation: CAWSLGSGANVLTF.

The chain links TRBV10-3 to TRBJ2-5; TRBD1 is a possible D gene (8 bases). CDR3 size: 19 residues. From germline, CDR1 is ENHRY and CDR2 SYGVKD. V gave up 1 base and J gave up 1 base, with 22 bases separating them. The CDR3 coding sequence is TGTGCCATCAGTGAGTTTCCCGAGACAGGGGAGGGATTCCAAGAGACCCAGTACTTC. Translated: CAISEFPETGEGFQETQYF.

The CDR3 sequence is CASSYRQGSYGYTF. The DNA for the CDR3 is TGTGCCAGCAGTTACCGTCAGGGTAGCTATGGCTACACCTTC. J is TRBJ1-2 and V is TRBV6-5, with D possibly TRBD1 on 5 matching bases. V was shortened by 2 bases and J by 4 bases, with 11 bases between the two germline ends. The CDR3 has 14 residues. Germline loops: CDR1 MNHEY, CDR2 SVGAGI.

The rearrangement uses TRBV11-2 and TRBJ2-7, with D perhaps matching TRBD1 or TRBD2 (5 bases each). Looked up from germline, CDR1 is SGHAT and CDR2 is FQNNGV. The CDR3 loop spans 14 amino acids. Deletions cut 5 bases from V and 4 bases from J, with 15 bases between. The CDR3, as DNA: TGTGCCAGCAGCCTAACCGGGACCTCTTACGAGCAGTACTTC. This encodes CASSLTGTSYEQYF. Full variable domain (remainder filled in from reference TRBV11-2 and TRBJ2-7): EAGVAQSPRYKIIEKRQSVAFWCNPISGHATLYWYQQILGQGPKLLIQFQNNGVVDDSQLPKDRFSAERLKGVDSTLKIQPAKLEDSAVYLCASSLTGTSYEQYFGPGTRLTVT.

The chain combines TRBV5-1 with TRBJ2-1, with TRBD1 matching 7 bases. CDR1 is SGHRS, CDR2 YFSETQ, per germline. This CDR3 comprises 14 residues. V was clipped by 4 bases and J by 3 bases; unmatched bases: 4. DNA for the CDR3: TGCGCCAGCAGCCCAGGGACAGACTACAATGAGCAGTTCTTC. This sequence encodes CASSPGTDYNEQFF.

This clone was observed once. V usage is TRBV7-8 and J usage is TRBJ2-7; D remains unclear. This CDR3 is 11 amino acids long. Germline V gene sequence: CDR1 SGHVS, CDR2 FQNEAQ. V was clipped by 6 bases and J by 5 bases, with 8 bases between them. CDR3 in DNA: TGTGCCAGCAGTTATAGGGACGAGCAGTACTTC. Translated: CASSYRDEQYF.